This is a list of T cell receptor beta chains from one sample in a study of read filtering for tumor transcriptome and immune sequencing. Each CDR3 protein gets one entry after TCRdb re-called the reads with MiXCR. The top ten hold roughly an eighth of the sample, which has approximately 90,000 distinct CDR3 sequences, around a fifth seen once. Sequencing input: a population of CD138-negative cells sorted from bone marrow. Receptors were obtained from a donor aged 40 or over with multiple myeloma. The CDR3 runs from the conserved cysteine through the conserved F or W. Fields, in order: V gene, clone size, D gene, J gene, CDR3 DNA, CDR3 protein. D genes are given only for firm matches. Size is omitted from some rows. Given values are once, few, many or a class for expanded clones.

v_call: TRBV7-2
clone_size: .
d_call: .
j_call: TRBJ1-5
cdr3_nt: TGTGCCGGCAGCTTAAGGCAGGGCAATCAGCCCCAGCATTTT
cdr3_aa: CAGSLRQGNQPQHF

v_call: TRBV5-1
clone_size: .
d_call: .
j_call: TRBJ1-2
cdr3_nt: TGCGCCAGCAGCCAAGGACCTTTCCACACCTTC
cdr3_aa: CASSQGPFHTF

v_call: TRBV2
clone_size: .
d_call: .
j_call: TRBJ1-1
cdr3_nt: TGTGCCAGCGGTGACCAGGGGAACACTGAAGCTTTCTTT
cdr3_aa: CASGDQGNTEAFF

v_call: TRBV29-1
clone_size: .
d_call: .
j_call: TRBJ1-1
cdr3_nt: TGCAGCGTCAACACTGGATTCACTGAAGCTTTCTTT
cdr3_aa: CSVNTGFTEAFF

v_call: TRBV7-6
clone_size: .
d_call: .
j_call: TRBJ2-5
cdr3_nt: TGTGCCAGCAGCTCGGACGCCTGGGAGACCCAGTACTTC
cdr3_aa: CASSSDAWETQYF

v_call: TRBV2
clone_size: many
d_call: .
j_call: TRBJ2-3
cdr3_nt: TGTGCCAGCAGTGAACAGAGGGCAGATACGCAGTATTTT
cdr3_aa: CASSEQRADTQYF

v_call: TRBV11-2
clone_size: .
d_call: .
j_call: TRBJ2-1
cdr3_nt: TGTGCCAGCAGGAGCCTTGCCTCCCATGAGCAGTTCTTC
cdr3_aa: CASRSLASHEQFF

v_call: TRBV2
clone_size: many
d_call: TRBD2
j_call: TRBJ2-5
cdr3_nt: TGTGCCAGCAGGGAGCGGGGCCAAGAGACCCAGTACTTC
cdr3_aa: CASRERGQETQYF

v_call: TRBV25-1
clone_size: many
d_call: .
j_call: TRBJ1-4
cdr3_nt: TGTGCCAGCAGTGAAGCAGGGTTCAGTGAAAAACTGTTTTTT
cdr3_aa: CASSEAGFSEKLFF

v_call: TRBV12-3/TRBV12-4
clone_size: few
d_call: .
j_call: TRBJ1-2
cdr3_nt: TGTGCCAGCAGTTTACGGGCGCTGGGCTATGGCTACACCTTC
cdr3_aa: CASSLRALGYGYTF

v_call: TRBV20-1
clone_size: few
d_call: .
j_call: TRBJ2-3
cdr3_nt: TGCAGTGCTAGAGCCCCTAGCAGCCTCTATGGCACAGATACGCAGTATTTT
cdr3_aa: CSARAPSSLYGTDTQYF

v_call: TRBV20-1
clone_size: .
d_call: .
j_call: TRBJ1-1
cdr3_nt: TGCAGTGCCCAGGCAGGATACACTGAAGCTTTCTTT
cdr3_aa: CSAQAGYTEAFF

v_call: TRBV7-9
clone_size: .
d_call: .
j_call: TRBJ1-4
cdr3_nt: TGTGCCGGCAGTCCCGACGGCCGAACTAATGAAAAACTGTTTTTT
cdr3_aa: CAGSPDGRTNEKLFF

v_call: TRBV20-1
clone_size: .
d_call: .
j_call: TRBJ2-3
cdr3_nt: TGCAGTATAGAGGGACGCACAGATACGCAGTATTTT
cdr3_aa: CSIEGRTDTQYF

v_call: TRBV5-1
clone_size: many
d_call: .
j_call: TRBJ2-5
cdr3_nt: TGCGCCAGCAGCTTGACAGGGAAACAAGAGACCCAGTACTTC
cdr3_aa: CASSLTGKQETQYF

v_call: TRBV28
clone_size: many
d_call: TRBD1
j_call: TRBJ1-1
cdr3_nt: TGTGCCAGCAGTTTTTTCACACAGGGGCGAAGGGCTTTCTTT
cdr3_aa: CASSFFTQGRRAFF

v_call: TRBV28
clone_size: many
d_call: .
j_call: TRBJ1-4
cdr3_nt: TGTGCCAGCAGTTTCGGGATGTTAACAACTAATGAAAAACTGTTTTTT
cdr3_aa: CASSFGMLTTNEKLFF

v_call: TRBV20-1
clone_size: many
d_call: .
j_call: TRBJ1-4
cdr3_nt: TGCAGTGCTAGCGGCAGGGCATCAACTAATGAAAAACTGTTTTTT
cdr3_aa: CSASGRASTNEKLFF

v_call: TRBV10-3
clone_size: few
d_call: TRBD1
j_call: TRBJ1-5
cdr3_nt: TGTGCCATCAGAGAGACAGGGTATCAGCCCCAGCATTTT
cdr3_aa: CAIRETGYQPQHF

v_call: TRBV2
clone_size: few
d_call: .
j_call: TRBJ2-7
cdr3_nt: TGTGCCAGCAGCCCTCGGACAGTTGCCTACGAGCAGTACTTC
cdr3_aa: CASSPRTVAYEQYF

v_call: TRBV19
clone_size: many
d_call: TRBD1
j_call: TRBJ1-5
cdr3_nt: TGTGCCAGTAGTTCCTCCGGGACAGTAAACAGCAATCAGCCCCAGCATTTT
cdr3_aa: CASSSSGTVNSNQPQHF

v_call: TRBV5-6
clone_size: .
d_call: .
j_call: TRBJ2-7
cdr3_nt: TGTGCCAGCAGCATACAGGACCTGACCTCCTACGAGCAGTACTTC
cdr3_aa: CASSIQDLTSYEQYF

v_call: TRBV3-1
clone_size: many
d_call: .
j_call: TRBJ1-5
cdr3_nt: TGTGCCAGCAGCCCCCGGGGTGTCAATCAGCCCCAGCATTTT
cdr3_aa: CASSPRGVNQPQHF

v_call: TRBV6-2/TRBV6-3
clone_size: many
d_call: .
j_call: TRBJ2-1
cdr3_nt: TGTGCCAGCAGTCAGGGGCTCAGGGGGCAGTTCTTC
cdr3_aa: CASSQGLRGQFF